This paragraph reports one T cell receptor beta chain. Its matching antigen is unknown. In the PCR, 60 Vbeta and 13 Jbeta primers were used. Profiling relied on immunoSEQ multiplex PCR, and the TCRdb table lists in-frame clones only, not all of them. Of about 78,000 clones listed, around 70% are singletons. The CDR3 extends over 13 amino acids. V was pared by 3 bases and J by 2 bases, with 6 bases between. CDR1 and CDR2 from the germline V gene are LNHDA and SQIVND (reference sequence). These data come from a study of cytomegalovirus exposure and HLA in healthy donors. In the study overall: Sequencing of 150 million to 200 million T cells in an earlier analysis found 95 million to 120 million unique TCR beta sequences.

Study observations and caveats: A reported reduction in N-insertions relative to the approximately 640-donor mean was seen in an Asian-associated ancestry cluster in a later analysis. Cytomegalovirus-associated TCR beta chains were listed, numbering more than 150.

The chain carries TRBV19 and TRBJ2-3; D gene ambiguous. This TCR was sampled from a middle-aged woman in good health and CMV-seropositive. What was sequenced was PBMCs. CDR3 in DNA: TGTGCCAGTAGTATCCTCCTCACAGATACGCAGTATTTT. As protein: CASSILLTDTQYF.